This T cell receptor (beta chain) was recorded in a study of PD-1 blockade in mismatch repair-deficient tumors. TCRs were sequenced from three patients responding to pembrolizumab. Per the germline V gene, CDR1 is LNHNV and CDR2 is YYDKDF (reference sequence). Deletions cut 2 bases from V and 2 bases from J, with 12 bases between. This CDR3 has 15 amino acids. Clones were sequenced by immunoSEQ multiplex PCR, and TCRdb holds only the in-frame ones, with some missing. The profile shows approximately 37,000 clones, about 88% of them singletons. This sequence originates from an adult with mismatch repair-deficient cancer. The rearrangement joins TRBV15 to TRBJ1-2, with a weak D call TRBD1 (6 bases). The sample in question was peripheral blood, obtained about 76 weeks after starting pembrolizumab. Here the CDR3 DNA reads TGTGCCACCAGCAGAAGCCTTGACAGGAACTATGGCTACACCTTC. This codes for CATSRSLDRNYGYTF. The complete variable domain, with remaining parts taken from reference TRBV15 and TRBJ1-2, reads DAMVIQNPRYQVTQFGKPVTLSCSQTLNHNVMYWYQQKSSQAPKLLFHYYDKDFNNEADTPDNFQSRRPNTSFCFLDIRSPGLGDTAMYLCATSRSLDRNYGYTFGSGTRLTVV.